A single sample is the source of the 32 T cell receptor beta chains below, sequenced in a study of metastatic and nonmetastatic thyroid tumors. Every patient underwent thyroid surgery untreated. TCRdb re-clonotyped the PCR reads through MiXCR. In the table there are 45,000 to 50,000 clones, around 20% of which are singletons. The sequencing input was blood. The source of these receptors is a male donor with papillary thyroid cancer or a benign thyroid nodule (not recorded which). Some clones in this sample may be carry-over from other donors' samples.

The gene calls are TRBV7-9 and TRBJ2-1; D is unclear. This CDR3 is built from 13 residues. The V end lost 1 base, the J end lost 7 bases, and 8 bases lay between the germline ends. CDR1 and CDR2 from the germline V gene are SEHNR and FQNEAQ (reference sequence). This chain's CDR3 is CASSLDSRNEQFF. The CDR3 DNA reads as TGTGCCAGCAGCTTAGATTCCAGGAATGAGCAGTTCTTC.

The chain is built from TRBV18 and TRBJ1-3; 9 nucleotides match TRBD1. This CDR3 has 16 amino acids. The V gene end was trimmed by 5 bases and the J gene end by 0 bases; junction bases not matched to a gene: 5. Germline assignment: CDR1 KGHSH and CDR2 LQKENI. In nucleotides, the CDR3 is TGTGCCAGCTCAAGCGGACAGGGGACCTCTGGAAACACCATATATTTT. Encoded protein: CASSSGQGTSGNTIYF.

J is TRBJ2-2 and V is TRBV19, with 16 bases lining up with TRBD2. The germline CDR1 and CDR2 sequences are LNHDA and SQIVND (reference sequence). The V and J ends lost 4 bases and 6 bases, in that order; junction bases with no gene match: 8. The length of the CDR3 is 18 residues. For the CDR3, the DNA is TGTGCCAGTAGTAAGGGACTAGCGGGAGGGCCTGGATCCGGGGAGCTGTTTTTT. Translated, it gives CASSKGLAGGPGSGELFF.

Turning to this clone: A clone one base away is much larger, so this may be a read error. V is TRBV29-1 and J is TRBJ2-1, with D perhaps assigned TRBD1 or TRBD2 (5 bases each). Trimming left V 8 bases short and J 10 bases short, with 21 bases between. Germline-derived CDR1 and CDR2 are SQVTM and ANQGSEA. This CDR3 contains 13 residues. The chain's CDR3 is CSCRDGTGREQFF. CDR3 sequence (DNA): TGCAGCTGCAGGGACGGGACCGGGCGGGAGCAGTTCTTC.

This clone was recorded at least ten times. The CDR3 protein is CASSRGLGQPQHF. The DNA for the CDR3 is TGTGCCAGCAGCCGGGGATTAGGTCAGCCCCAGCATTTT. This rearrangement joins TRBV5-8 to TRBJ1-5; D is uncertain. V lost 4 bases, J lost 6 bases, and 11 bases lay in between. The CDR3 is made up of 13 amino acids. Germline V CDR1 and CDR2: SGHTS, YDEGEE.

This clone has a handful of counts. V is TRBV6-4 and J is TRBJ2-1; the D gene could be TRBD1 or TRBD2 (5 bases each). The CDR3 contains 15 residues. Germline values: CDR1 MRHNA, CDR2 SNTAGT. V was clipped by 3 bases and J by 5 bases, with 14 bases between them. DNA of the CDR3: TGTGCCAGCAGTGAACAGGTCGAGGGCCACAATGAGCAGTTCTTC. Its protein is CASSEQVEGHNEQFF.

In this sample, this clone turned up many times. V gene TRBV21-1 combines with J gene TRBJ2-6; no check of the table's D call, TRBD1, against the DNA was made. TRBV21-1 is tagged as a pseudogene. The CDR3 is 20 amino acids. The DNA for the CDR3 is TGTGCCAGCAGCAGGGAAGGGGCGGGGAGATTTTCCGTTGGGGCCAACGTCCTGACTTTC. Protein: CASSREGAGRFSVGANVLTF.

This clone was seen many times. The same CDR3 can be traced to other DNA sequences in this sample. The V call is TRBV5-1, the J call TRBJ2-7; TRBD1 matches at 11 bases. Germline V gives CDR1 SGHRS, CDR2 YFSETQ. This CDR3 spans 14 amino acids. Unmatched junction bases numbered 3, after V lost 2 bases and J lost 5 bases. This CDR3 reads CASSFGQGANEQYF. CDR3 bases: TGCGCCAGCAGCTTCGGACAGGGGGCCAACGAGCAGTACTTC. The complete variable domain, with remaining parts taken from reference TRBV5-1 and TRBJ2-7, reads KAGVTQTPRYLIKTRGQQVTLSCSPISGHRSVSWYQQTPGQGLQFLFEYFSETQRNKGNFPGRFSGRQFSNSRSEMNVSTLELGDSALYLCASSFGQGANEQYFGPGTRLTVT.

This clone was recorded many times. The chain employs TRBV19 and TRBJ2-7, with unresolved D. The CDR3 is 13 amino acids. Trimming shortened V by 1 base and J by 3 bases, and 7 bases separated the two germline ends. Germline assignment: CDR1 LNHDA and CDR2 SQIVND (reference sequence). Written as DNA, the CDR3 is TGTGCCAGTAGTATAGGGACCTACTACGAGCAGTACTTC. As protein: CASSIGTYYEQYF.

At least ten counts were recorded for this clone. The rearrangement joins TRBV30 to TRBJ1-6; D is ambiguous. This CDR3 is 14 amino acids long. V dropped 7 bases and J dropped 5 bases, with 15 bases sitting between them. Per germline, CDR1 GTSNPN and CDR2 SVGIG (reference sequence). The CDR3 protein is CASRRSWDNSPLHF. CDR3 DNA sequence: TGTGCCTCCCGCCGGAGCTGGGATAATTCACCCCTCCACTTT.

This clone was seen only a few times. CDR3: CASSSPWPQHF. Here the CDR3 DNA reads TGTGCCAGCAGCTCGCCGTGGCCCCAGCATTTT. The gene calls are TRBV28 and TRBJ1-5; no firm D call. Per germline, CDR1 MDHEN and CDR2 SYDVKM. Trimming removed 6 bases from V and 9 bases from J, with 9 bases in between. The CDR3 length is 11 residues.

Remarks on this clone: One junction end disagrees with the germline gene, perhaps due to a read error. The genes are TRBV20-1 and TRBJ2-2, with 9 nucleotides matching TRBD2. This CDR3 spans 16 amino acids. Looked up from germline, CDR1 is DFQATT and CDR2 is SNEGSKA (reference sequence). The CDR3: CSALRREGRYTGEPFF. CDR3 sequence (DNA): TGCAGTGCACTTAGGCGGGAGGGCCGTTACACCGGGGAGCCGTTTTTT.

This clone was observed at least ten times. The chain recombines TRBV4-3 with TRBJ1-5; D may be TRBD1 (5 bases). V was shortened by 4 bases and J by 4 bases, with 14 bases between the two germline ends. CDR3 size: 15 residues. CDR1 and CDR2 (germline): LGHNA, YSLEER. The CDR3 DNA reads as TGCGCCAGCAGCCGAGCAACGGGGCTTAATCAGCCCCAGCATTTT. Its translation is CASSRATGLNQPQHF.

Ten or more counts support this clone. Possible read error: a much larger clone is one base away. This chain joins TRBV19 and TRBJ1-1; D may be TRBD1 (5 bases). From germline, CDR1 is LNHDA and CDR2 SQIVND (reference sequence). The CDR3 extends over 13 amino acids. CDR3 in amino acids: CASSYRRGTEASF. DNA of the CDR3: TGTGCCAGTAGTTACAGGCGGGGCACTGAAGCTTCCTTT.

V is TRBV7-9 and J is TRBJ2-7; D is undetermined. This CDR3 comprises 15 residues. Germline values: CDR1 SEHNR, CDR2 FQNEAQ (reference sequence). V shed 0 bases and J shed 3 bases, with 12 bases lying between them. The CDR3 DNA follows: TGTGCCAGCAGCTTAGCTGCGGTCTCAAACTACGAGCAGTACTTC. Its protein product is CASSLAAVSNYEQYF.

This clone was counted at least ten times. A read error may be the cause here, since a much bigger clone is one base away. Within the sample, other DNA sequences also encode this same CDR3. This sequence joins TRBV12-3 or TRBV12-4 and TRBJ1-1; D remains ambiguous. The CDR3 contains 14 residues. The CDR3 bases are TGTGCCAGCACCCTCCAAGGCAGGTTCACTGAGGCTTTCTTT. This sequence encodes CASTLQGRFTEAFF.

The chain combines TRBV5-6 with TRBJ2-7; possible D gene TRBD1, 5 bases. The CDR3 is 14 amino acids. V was cut by 4 bases and J by 0 bases, with 11 bases left in between. Germline assignment: CDR1 SGHDT and CDR2 YYEEEE. In DNA, the CDR3 is TGTGCCAGCAGCCCTGGCGGACACTCCTACGAGCAGTACTTC. Translated: CASSPGGHSYEQYF.

This clone turned up a few times. The chain links TRBV6-1 to TRBJ1-6, with D hard to call. CDR1 and CDR2 (germline): MNHNS, SASEGT. CDR3 size: 14 residues. Trimming took off 5 bases at V and 7 bases at J, with 12 bases between the two ends. In nucleotides, the CDR3 is TGTGCCAGCAGTCTCAGGAGACTAAATTCACCCCTCCACTTT. Encoded protein: CASSLRRLNSPLHF.

This clone is medium-sized. This rearrangement joins TRBV11-2 to TRBJ1-4; 9 nucleotides align to TRBD1. CDR1 is SGHAT and CDR2 is FQNNGV in the germline V gene. The CDR3 sequence is 15 residues long. J lost 8 bases, V lost 1 base, and 5 bases had no gene match. The chain's CDR3 is CASSLGDRDGEKLFF. CDR3 in DNA: TGTGCCAGCAGCTTAGGGGACAGGGATGGAGAAAAACTGTTTTTT.

This clone was seen at least ten times. This rearrangement joins TRBV20-1 to TRBJ2-1; TRBD2 agrees at 10 bases. With 6 bases clipped from V and 6 bases from J, the junction kept 8 bases outside the gene matches. Germline V lookup: CDR1 DFQATT, CDR2 SNEGSKA (reference sequence). This CDR3 is 14 amino acids long. In nucleotides, the CDR3 is TGCAGTGCCCAAGCGGGAGGGCGTCGCAATGAGCAGTTCTTC. Amino acid sequence: CSAQAGGRRNEQFF.

Many counts were recorded for this clone. The chain is built from TRBV2 and TRBJ1-5; the match to TRBD1 covers 8 bases. There are 14 residues in the CDR3. CDR1 is SNHLY and CDR2 is FYNNEI in the germline V gene. Trimming took 4 bases from V and 1 from J; bases not matched to a gene: 0. The CDR3 region has the DNA TGTGCCAGCAGTGGACAGGGGAGCAATCAGCCCCAGCATTTT. It specifies CASSGQGSNQPQHF.

This clone was observed at least ten times. The chain employs TRBV20-1 and TRBJ2-3; D assignment may be TRBD1 or TRBD2 (6 bases each). The CDR3 runs 14 residues. V was trimmed by 1 base and J by 2 bases, leaving 10 bases between them. Germline values: CDR1 DFQATT, CDR2 SNEGSKA (reference sequence). This CDR3 is CSARVGGTTDTQYF. The DNA for the CDR3 is TGCAGTGCTAGAGTAGGGGGGACCACAGATACGCAGTATTTT.

At least ten counts were recorded for this clone. This chain uses TRBV2 with TRBJ1-1; no reliable D call. Trimming took off 6 bases at V and 8 bases at J, with 10 bases between the two ends. The CDR3 runs 11 residues. Looked up from germline, CDR1 is SNHLY and CDR2 is FYNNEI. CDR3 protein: CASSDTQEAFF. The CDR3 nucleotides are TGTGCCAGCAGCGACACTCAAGAAGCTTTCTTT.

This clone has more than one count but fewer than ten. The rearrangement uses TRBV20-1 and TRBJ1-6, with 9 positions matching TRBD1. V lost 1 base, J lost 0 bases, and 7 bases stayed unmatched. The CDR3 length is 18 residues. Per the germline V gene, CDR1 is DFQATT and CDR2 is SNEGSKA (reference sequence). The CDR3 DNA reads TGCAGTGCTAGAGGGGTAGGACAGGGGAGCTCCTATAATTCACCCCTCCACTTT. Translating it yields CSARGVGQGSSYNSPLHF.

In its sample, this clone was seen a few times. Here the CDR3 DNA reads TGTGCCTGGAGTATGCAGGGGGCCTACGAGCAGTACTTC. Encoded protein: CAWSMQGAYEQYF. The chain joins TRBV30 to TRBJ2-7; 7 positions agree with TRBD1. The CDR3 has 13 amino acids. With 2 bases clipped from V and 2 bases from J, the junction kept 3 bases outside the gene matches. The germline gives CDR1 GTSNPN, CDR2 SVGIG (reference sequence).

At least ten counts were recorded for this clone. The chain carries TRBV28 and TRBJ1-1; no reliable D call. This CDR3 comprises 12 residues. Germline V CDR1 and CDR2: MDHEN, SYDVKM. Trimming took off 3 bases at V and 9 bases at J, with 11 bases between the two ends. The CDR3 nucleotides read TGTGCCAGCAGTTTGGGCCCGAGGAAAGCTTTCTTT. Translation: CASSLGPRKAFF.

The chain employs TRBV20-1 and TRBJ2-6; 10 nucleotides match TRBD1. Losses at the gene ends were 2 bases for V and 2 bases for J; bases not matched to a gene: 6. From germline, CDR1 is DFQATT and CDR2 SNEGSKA (reference sequence). The CDR3 length is 17 residues. The CDR3 DNA reads as TGCAGTGCTAGACCCAATGGACAGGGGGCTGGGGCCAACGTCCTGACTTTC. Protein product: CSARPNGQGAGANVLTF.

This clone was seen many times. The chain uses TRBV5-8 and TRBJ2-1, with D possibly TRBD1 on 6 matching bases. The germline V and J ends were trimmed by 4 bases and 6 bases, with 11 bases remaining between them. Germline-derived CDR1 and CDR2 are SGHTS and YDEGEE. This CDR3 is 13 amino acids long. The CDR3 is CASSLDRSNEQFF. The DNA of the CDR3 is TGTGCCAGCAGCCTGGACAGAAGCAATGAGCAGTTCTTC.

The V call is TRBV28, the J call TRBJ1-1, with a weak D call TRBD1 (6 bases). Germline CDR1 is MDHEN and CDR2 is SYDVKM. CDR3 length equals 15 residues. V shed 6 bases and J shed 4 bases, with 18 bases lying between them. CDR3 in DNA: TGTGCCAGCAGACACCCCGAGGGAGGGGGCACTGAAGCTTTCTTT. Translated: CASRHPEGGGTEAFF.

The sample holds many counts of this clone. The gene calls are TRBV10-3 and TRBJ2-3, with 9 positions matching TRBD2. The germline V gene has CDR1 ENHRY and CDR2 SYGVKD. The CDR3 covers 17 residues. With 0 bases clipped from V and 0 bases from J, the junction kept 4 bases outside the gene matches. CDR3: CAISESGGGASTDTQYF. As DNA, the CDR3 is TGTGCCATCAGTGAGTCTGGCGGGGGGGCTAGCACAGATACGCAGTATTTT.

This clone was detected only a few times. One base away lies a much larger clone, so this may be a sequencing read error. The rearrangement joins TRBV6-1 to TRBJ2-7; 11 bases map to TRBD1. This CDR3 is 17 amino acids long. The J segment lost 3 bases and the V segment lost 4 bases, leaving 11 bases of the junction unmatched. Germline values: CDR1 MNHNS, CDR2 SASEGT. The CDR3 sequence: CASSGWTRDRGIYEQYF. The CDR3 DNA reads TGTGCCAGCAGTGGGTGGACCCGGGACAGGGGGATCTACGAGCAGTACTTC.

This clone was recorded many times. DNA of the CDR3: TGTGCCAGCAGCGTCATGGCGGAGGGCGGCACAGATACGCAGTATTTT. It specifies CASSVMAEGGTDTQYF. This chain joins TRBV9 and TRBJ2-3; D possibly corresponds to TRBD2 (6 bases). Germline V gene lookup returns CDR1 SGDLS and CDR2 YYNGEE. The CDR3 runs 16 residues. The V gene lost 2 bases and the J gene lost 1 base, with 14 bases spanning the gap.